The sequence of this T cell receptor (beta chain) was determined in a study of identical twins. Broader study findings: Abundant beta clonotypes from cord blood had fewer insertions, unlike memory repertoires, which showed none.

The V and J ends lost 4 bases and 2 bases, in that order; junction bases with no gene match: 6. CDR1 is LGHDT and CDR2 is YNNKEL in the germline V gene (reference sequence). The CDR3 has 15 residues. This clonotype appeared a few times. Antigen: not known. MiXCR, applied by TCRdb to the 5' RACE reads, yields one record per CDR3 protein. The sample yields about 890,000 distinct CDR3 sequences, approximately 13% seen once. These data were also filed under a second study, of yellow fever vaccine responses in identical twins.

The chain couples TRBV3-1 to TRBJ2-3, with 7 bases that match TRBD2. Sequences were obtained from PBMCs. The sequence was collected from a woman aged 18-29 years in good health. CDR3 sequence reads: CASSPPGLPTDTQYF. The CDR3 DNA reads TGTGCCAGCAGCCCTCCGGGACTACCCACAGATACGCAGTATTTT.